This record looks at one TCR beta chain sequence and its context. Its matching antigen is unknown. This sample is part of a study of CD8+ T cells in alopecia areata. Extracted RNA was reverse transcribed, and the resulting cDNA served as sequencing template. Generated by immunoSEQ multiplex PCR, the TCRdb table keeps only in-frame clones and is missing some. The repertoire holds about 190,000 clones, 60% seen once, with less than 0.8% in the top ten. The study, taken as a whole, reports: Scalp clonality and expanded CD8+ clones among the top 100 fell significantly with tofacitinib.

Treatment of the sample: oral pan-JAK inhibitor, 5-10 mg twice daily. Alopecia areata patients had lesional scalp punch biopsies and peripheral blood taken from them. V lost 3 bases, J lost 4 bases, and 5 bases stayed unmatched. CDR3 size: 16 residues. Germline assignment: CDR1 MNHEY and CDR2 SMNVEV (reference sequence). This TCR came from a human donor with alopecia areata. The chain links TRBV27 to TRBJ2-6; TRBD1 agrees at 8 bases. The source was CD4+ T cells sorted from blood, collected at week 4, from a patient treated with tofacitinib. The CDR3 sequence is CASSLGRGQGANVLTF. Written as DNA, the CDR3 is TGTGCCAGCAGTTTGGGCAGGGGGCAAGGGGCCAACGTCCTGACTTTC.